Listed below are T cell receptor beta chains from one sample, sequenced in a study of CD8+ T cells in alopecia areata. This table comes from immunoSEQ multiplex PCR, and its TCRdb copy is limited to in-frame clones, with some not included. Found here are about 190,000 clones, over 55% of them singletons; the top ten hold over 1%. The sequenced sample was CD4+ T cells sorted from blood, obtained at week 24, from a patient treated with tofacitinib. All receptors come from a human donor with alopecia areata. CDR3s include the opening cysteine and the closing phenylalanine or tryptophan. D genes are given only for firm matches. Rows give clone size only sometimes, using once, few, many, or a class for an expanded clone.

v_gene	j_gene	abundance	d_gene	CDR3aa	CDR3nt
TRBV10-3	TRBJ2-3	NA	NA	CAISQSGPTDTQYF	TGTGCCATCAGTCAGTCCGGACCCACAGATACGCAGTATTTT
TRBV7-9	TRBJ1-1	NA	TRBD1	CASSLGQGMGNTEAFF	TGTGCCAGCAGCCTCGGACAGGGGATGGGGAACACTGAAGCTTTCTTT
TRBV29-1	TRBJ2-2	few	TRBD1	CSVADRGTGELFF	TGCAGCGTGGCGGACAGGGGAACCGGGGAGCTGTTTTTT
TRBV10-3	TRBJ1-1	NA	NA	CAISARDNTEAFF	TGTGCCATCAGTGCCCGGGATAACACTGAAGCTTTCTTT
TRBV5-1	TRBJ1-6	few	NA	CASSESVSSYNSPLHF	TGCGCCAGCAGCGAATCGGTATCCTCCTATAATTCACCCCTCCACTTT
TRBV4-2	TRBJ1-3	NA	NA	CASSLGGGSGNTIYF	TGTGCCAGCAGCCTAGGGGGGGGCTCTGGAAACACCATATATTTT
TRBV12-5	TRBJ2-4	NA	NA	CASGIGILAKNIQYF	TGTGCTAGTGGAATTGGAATCCTAGCCAAAAACATTCAGTACTTC
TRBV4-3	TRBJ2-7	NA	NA	CASSQEQGYSYEQYF	TGCGCCAGCAGCCAAGAACAGGGATACTCCTACGAGCAGTACTTC
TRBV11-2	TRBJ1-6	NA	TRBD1	CASSYKTAGQGAPLHF	TGTGCCAGCAGCTACAAGACGGCGGGACAGGGAGCACCCCTCCACTTT
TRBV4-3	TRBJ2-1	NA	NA	CASSQDLESPYNEQFF	TGCGCCAGCAGCCAAGACCTAGAGTCTCCCTACAATGAGCAGTTCTTC
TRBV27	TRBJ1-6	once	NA	CASSLYGAANNSPLHF	TGTGCCAGCAGTTTATATGGGGCAGCAAATAATTCACCCCTCCACTTT
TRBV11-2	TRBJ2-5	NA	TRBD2	CASSLDILAGTQYF	TGTGCCAGCAGCTTAGATATCCTAGCGGGGACCCAGTACTTC
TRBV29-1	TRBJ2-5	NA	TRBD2	CSVASGGTNIQETQYF	TGCAGCGTTGCTAGCGGGGGAACCAATATTCAAGAGACCCAGTACTTC
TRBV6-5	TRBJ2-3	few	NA	CASRQLGTQYF	TGTGCCAGCAGACAATTGGGTACGCAGTATTTT
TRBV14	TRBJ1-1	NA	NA	CASSQVGRPTEAFF	TGTGCCAGCAGCCAAGTAGGACGCCCGACGGAAGCTTTCTTT
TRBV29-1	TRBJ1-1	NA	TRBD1	CSVEGQGGTEAFF	TGCAGCGTTGAGGGACAGGGAGGGACTGAAGCTTTCTTT
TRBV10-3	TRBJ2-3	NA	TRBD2	CAITAGGPTDTQYF	TGTGCCATCACAGCGGGGGGGCCCACAGATACGCAGTATTTT
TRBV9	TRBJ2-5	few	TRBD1	CASSMGQRETQYF	TGTGCCAGCAGCATGGGACAGAGGGAGACCCAGTACTTC
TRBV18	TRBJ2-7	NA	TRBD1	CASSRQGAGEQYF	TGTGCCAGCTCACGACAGGGGGCCGGTGAGCAGTACTTC
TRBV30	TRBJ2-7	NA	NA	CASATVSYEQYF	TGTGCCTCGGCTACAGTATCCTACGAGCAGTACTTC
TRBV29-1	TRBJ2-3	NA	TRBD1	CSVRGRGFADTQYF	TGCAGCGTGAGGGGCAGGGGGTTCGCAGATACGCAGTATTTT
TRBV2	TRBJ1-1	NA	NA	CASSPLTEAFF	TGTGCCAGCAGTCCGCTCACTGAAGCTTTCTTT
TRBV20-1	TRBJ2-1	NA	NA	CSAGRDEGAFF	TGCAGTGCGGGCCGGGACGAAGGTGCGTTCTTC
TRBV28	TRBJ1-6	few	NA	CASSLGQPNSPLHF	TGTGCCAGCAGTTTAGGGCAGCCGAATTCACCCCTCCACTTT
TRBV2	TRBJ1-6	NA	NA	CASSASYSNSPLHF	TGTGCCAGCAGTGCAAGTTACTCTAATTCACCCCTCCACTTT
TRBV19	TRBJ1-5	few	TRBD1	CASSTPDRYSNQPQHF	TGTGCCAGTAGTACCCCGGACAGGTATAGCAATCAGCCCCAGCATTTT
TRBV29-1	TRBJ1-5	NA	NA	CSASFLGGQPQHF	TGCAGCGCCTCCTTCCTCGGCGGTCAGCCCCAGCATTTT
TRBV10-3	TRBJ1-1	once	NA	CAIRDLETEAFF	TGTGCCATCAGGGACCTAGAGACTGAAGCTTTCTTT
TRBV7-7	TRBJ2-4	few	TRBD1	CASSPRGKAKNIQYF	TGTGCCAGCAGCCCCAGGGGGAAAGCCAAAAACATTCAGTACTTC
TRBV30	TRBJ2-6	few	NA	CACGTVPGLILSGANVLTF	TGTGCCTGTGGAACGGTACCGGGACTGATCCTCTCTGGGGCCAACGTCCTGACTTTC
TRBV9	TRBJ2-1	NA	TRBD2	CASSVGSTSGGAAYNEQFF	TGTGCCAGCAGCGTCGGCTCTACTAGCGGGGGGGCGGCCTACAATGAGCAGTTCTTC
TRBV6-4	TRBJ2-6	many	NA	CASSERDSGANVLTF	TGTGCCAGCAGTGAACGGGACTCTGGGGCCAACGTCCTGACTTTC
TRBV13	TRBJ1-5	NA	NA	CASSLGISQPQHF	TGTGCCAGCAGCTTAGGTATTTCCCAGCCCCAGCATTTT
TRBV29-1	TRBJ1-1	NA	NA	CSVEKILDTEAFF	TGCAGCGTTGAAAAGATTCTGGACACTGAAGCTTTCTTT
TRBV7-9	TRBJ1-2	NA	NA	CASSSNPGNGYTF	TGTGCCAGCAGCTCAAATCCGGGGAATGGCTACACCTTC
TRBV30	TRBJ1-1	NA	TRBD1	CAWSPLTGDTEAFF	TGTGCCTGGAGTCCGTTGACAGGGGACACTGAAGCTTTCTTT
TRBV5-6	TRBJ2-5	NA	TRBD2	CASSLTSGGAETQYF	TGTGCCAGCAGCTTGACTAGCGGGGGGGCGGAGACCCAGTACTTC
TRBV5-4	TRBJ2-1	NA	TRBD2	CASSLGLAGTNEQFF	TGTGCCAGCAGCTTGGGACTAGCGGGGACCAATGAGCAGTTCTTC